This TCR beta chain originates from a study of spatial heterogeneity in lung cancer. Study-wide results and caveats: It was found that expanded intratumoral alpha and beta TCR counts tracked tumor mutation counts.

TCRdb itself ran the 5' RACE reads through MiXCR, one entry per CDR3 protein. In the table there are under 14,000 distinct CDR3 sequences, around 8% of which are singletons. Trimming pared 2 bases from V and 9 bases from J, leaving 5 bases between. The CDR3 length is 12 residues. Germline V gene sequence: CDR1 MNHNS, CDR2 SASEGT. This clonotype came up many times. Its antigen is currently unknown. Regarding time point: sample taken at primary tumor resection. No cell sorting; template was whole RNA from tumor, lung tissue or PBMC. The chain is built from TRBV6-1 and TRBJ1-6; D call uncertain. This TCR came from a female donor with early-stage non-small cell lung cancer. The specimen comprised lung tumor tissue, sampled at surgery. CDR3 DNA sequence: TGTGCCAGCAGTGAAATTCGTTCACCCCTCCACTTT. Translating it yields CASSEIRSPLHF.